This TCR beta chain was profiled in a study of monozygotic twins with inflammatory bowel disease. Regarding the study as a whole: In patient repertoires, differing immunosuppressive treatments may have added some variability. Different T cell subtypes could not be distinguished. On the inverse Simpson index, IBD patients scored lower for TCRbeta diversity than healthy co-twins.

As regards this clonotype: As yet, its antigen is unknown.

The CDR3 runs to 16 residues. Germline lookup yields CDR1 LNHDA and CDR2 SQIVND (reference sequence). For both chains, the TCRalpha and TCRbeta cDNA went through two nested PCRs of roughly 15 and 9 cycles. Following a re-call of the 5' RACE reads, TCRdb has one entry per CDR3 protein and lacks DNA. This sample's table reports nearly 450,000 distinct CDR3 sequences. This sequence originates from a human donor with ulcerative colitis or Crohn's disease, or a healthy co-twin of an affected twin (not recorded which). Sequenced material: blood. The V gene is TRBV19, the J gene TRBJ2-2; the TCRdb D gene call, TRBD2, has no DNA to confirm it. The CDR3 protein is CASSIFRTTNTGELFF.